This T cell receptor (beta chain) stems from a study of blood T cell repertoires in COVID-19 (dated by TCRdb to the early 2020s). Broadly, across the study: Collaborator samples came from the United States, Italy and Spain and covered acute and convalescent phases of COVID-19. The prospective study material was composed of cDNA or gDNA derived from T cells, B-cell-depleted T cells, or PBMCs. Subjects who had been exposed to COVID-19, were actively infected with it, or had recovered from it provided the deeply sampled blood TCRbeta repertoires that made up the dataset. The repertoires were released in a freely available public database meant as a resource for research on the immune response to SARS-CoV-2. The samples were drawn from the first 160 participants of the ongoing ImmuneRACE study and from over a thousand subjects provided by 6 global collaborators. A de-identified subject ID, COVID-19 status, age in years and sex were almost always included in the sample metadata. Where available, HLA class I and class II types were obtained from metadata supplied by the sample provider rather than from assay-based typing. General study outcomes and caveats: The quantity of clinical and demographic metadata differed by source and by participant and was supplied without curation.

At one collaborating source in Seattle, patients were enrolled during active infection and were followed longitudinally through the course of disease. The collaborating institutions used their own protocols to collect whole blood in K2EDTA tubes. For TCRbeta analysis, collaborator samples were shipped as frozen whole blood, as isolated PBMCs, or as DNA extracted from either sample type. On this clone: Its antigen is not yet known. No per-base quality is available; no much larger clone lies one base away.

TCRbeta CDR3 regions were amplified from genomic DNA by means of the immunoSEQ Assay, a bias-controlled multiplex PCR. The source study handled its data this way. Within the assay, amplification of reference gene primers was used to estimate how many nucleated cells each sample contained. To quantify the absolute abundance of each unique TCRbeta CDR3 rearrangement, sequence reads were collapsed and filtered. For each sample, productive Simpson clonality was calculated by taking the square root of Simpson's diversity index across productive rearrangements. Held by TCRdb, this immuneACCESS table contains in-frame sequences only and omits some clones. Under half of the omission traces to an unresolved V gene where checked; the cause of the rest is unknown. V and J calls and clone size are as listed in that table; D and trimming were resolved from the DNA. Within this sample are 150,000 to 200,000 clones, with approximately 87% of them counted one time only. Roughly 11% of the sample is held by the ten biggest clonotypes.

The CDR3 runs 13 residues from the cysteine to the phenylalanine. Here the CDR3 DNA is all that survives: 39 bases in frame from base 1. The CDR1 and CDR2 encoded by the germline V gene are MNHEY and SVGEGT. Between the V and J ends, shortened by 4 bases and 9 bases respectively, the junction contains 13 bases. Sequenced: peripheral blood. The V and J genes are TRBV6-2 or TRBV6-3 and TRBJ2-1; the D segment cannot be called with confidence. This TCR derives from a woman aged 60 to 75 with COVID-19, enrolled during active disease. The nucleotides read TGTGCCAGCAGTTTAGGAGCTTCGATTGAGCAGTTCTTC. Its protein reads: CASSLGASIEQFF.